This TCR beta chain was captured by sequencing in a study of sequential checkpoint blockade in melanoma. This clone was counted a few times. The sample's treatment: randomized to nivolumab then ipilimumab (arm A) or the reverse (arm B). No patient had prior DNA-damaging chemotherapy. Method: immunoSEQ multiplex PCR; TCRdb's copy keeps in-frame clones and lacks some. The sample yields about 9,200 clones, about 80% seen once. The receptor comes from a human donor with melanoma. The sample consisted of CD8+ T cells sorted from blood (inferred from file names), taken from a patient given nivolumab and ipilimumab in sequence.

This chain's CDR3 is CASSYAGREETQYF. In DNA, the CDR3 is TGTGCCAGCAGTTACGCTGGGCGCGAGGAGACCCAGTACTTC. This chain connects TRBV27 to TRBJ2-5; D not certain. V was clipped by 4 bases and J by 5 bases, with 14 bases between them. The germline V gene encodes CDR1 MNHEY and CDR2 SMNVEV (reference sequence). This CDR3 has 14 residues.